A selection of T cell receptor beta chains follows, all from one sample in a study of blood T cells in healthy people across ages. TCRdb processed the 5' RACE reads anew with MiXCR; each CDR3 protein has one entry. The sample has some 890,000 distinct CDR3 sequences; about 28% are singletons. This sample was shared with a second study, whose subject was T cells of mothers and their children.

The source material was blood. These receptors originate from a woman aged 40-49 years in good health. Each CDR3 is given with its conserved first and last residue. The order of the fields is V gene, J gene, CDR3 protein.

>TRBV10-3|TRBJ2-2
CAIKGLLNTGELFF
>TRBV28|TRBJ1-2
CASSPGPHHTPNYGYTF
>TRBV6-5|TRBJ2-2
CASRWSGGATGELFF
>TRBV9|TRBJ1-1
CASSVATSTAYTEAFF
>TRBV7-9|TRBJ1-5
CASSLQGSQPQHF
>TRBV20-1|TRBJ2-3
CSARQRLAGGSTDTQYF
>TRBV3-1|TRBJ2-1
CASNKLAGGSQETQFF
>TRBV9|TRBJ2-3
CASSVGRVFTDTQYF
>TRBV28|TRBJ2-2
CASSLFTFNTGELFF
>TRBV28|TRBJ2-5
CASTNLICETQYF
>TRBV5-1|.
CASSPYGQGGETQYF
>TRBV25-1|TRBJ2-2
CASRNTGTANTGELFF
>TRBV20-1|TRBJ1-2
CSASLGTRDGYTF
>TRBV28|TRBJ1-1
CASGEGTGNTEAFF
>TRBV9|TRBJ2-3
CASSSPPGGVDTQYF
>TRBV7-2|.
CASSLMDGGEQYF
>TRBV14|TRBJ2-1
CASSQRWNEQFF
>TRBV6-5|TRBJ1-2
CASSYGGSNYGYTF
>TRBV6-5|TRBJ2-7
CASSYEGGPHSYEQYF
>TRBV24-1|TRBJ1-5
CATSDSGGGGNQPQHF
>TRBV7-2|TRBJ2-7
CASSPTRQGTYEQYF
>TRBV2|TRBJ2-7
CASGEGLGYEQYF
>TRBV6-5|TRBJ2-7
CASSYTVSSGGSSYEQYF
>TRBV7-6|TRBJ2-6
CASSLDSGGATGANVLTF
>TRBV6-5|TRBJ2-3
CASSYRGRTDTQYF
>TRBV7-3|TRBJ2-6
CASSLSSSGANVRTF
>TRBV6-1|TRBJ2-3
CASTTGSTDTQYF
>TRBV7-9|TRBJ1-5
CASSFSEINQPQHF
>TRBV5-1|TRBJ2-6
CASSLQGKRLGSGANVLTF
>TRBV24-1|TRBJ2-6
CATSELTGPGANVLTF
>TRBV29-1|TRBJ2-7
CSVEEEGSSYEQYF
>TRBV7-9|TRBJ2-3
CASSLTGIWNRGPDTQYF
>TRBV6-5|TRBJ2-5
CTSSANYLEETQYF
>TRBV6-1|TRBJ1-5
CASRTGTGGHQPQHF
>TRBV28|TRBJ1-2
CASSLVGQGGGYTF
>TRBV19|.
CASVPGVGYNEQYF
>TRBV9|TRBJ1-2
CASSERADQTYGYTF
>TRBV14|TRBJ1-2
CASSQEAGAPLYGYTF
>TRBV7-3|TRBJ1-1
CASSFSPGQNTEAFF
>TRBV6-5|TRBJ2-7
CASSVRADYEQYF
>TRBV29-1|TRBJ2-1
CSVGTGHEQFF
>TRBV10-3|TRBJ1-5
CAISERQGAGQPQHF
>TRBV7-9|TRBJ2-5
CASSLAGDRGQETQYF
>TRBV15|TRBJ2-1
CATSRRGRRGTYNEQFF
>TRBV28|TRBJ2-7
CASSFLGQSYEQYF
>TRBV28|TRBJ2-7
CASSFPQGNSYEQYF
>TRBV4-2|TRBJ1-6
CASSQVRQRNNSPLHF
>TRBV4-1|TRBJ2-1
CASSPRGQVYNEQFF
>TRBV20-1|TRBJ1-2
CSARDAENYGYTF
>TRBV12-3/TRBV12-4|TRBJ2-7
CASSLSSGKNEQYF
>TRBV20-1|TRBJ2-7
CSGLAKSYEQYF
>TRBV27|TRBJ1-2
CASSFGYQGNYGYTF
>TRBV12-3/TRBV12-4|TRBJ1-2
CVSSHGTGRGYTF
>TRBV12-3/TRBV12-4|TRBJ2-7
CASRFGTGLGTEQYF
>TRBV7-2|TRBJ1-5
CGSSRDTLSNQPQHF